This T cell receptor beta chain originates from a study of T cell changes during pregnancy in multiple sclerosis. Per germline, CDR1 MRHNA and CDR2 SNTAGT. The V and J ends lost 3 bases and 1 base, in that order; junction bases with no gene match: 4. The CDR3 totals 16 residues. Method: immunoSEQ multiplex PCR; TCRdb's copy keeps in-frame clones and lacks some. The sample shows approximately 74,000 clones, around nine tenths of them seen only once. Specimen: peripheral blood, collected before pregnancy. V usage is TRBV6-4 and J usage is TRBJ2-5, with 11 bases that match TRBD2. This clonotype was obtained from a female donor with multiple sclerosis, enrolled in a pregnancy study. Here the CDR3 DNA reads TGTGCCAGCAGTGATATCCTAGCGGGGGGCCAAGAGACCCAGTACTTC. Translating gives CASSDILAGGQETQYF.